The next 22 T cell receptor beta chains were all read from a single sample in a study of tumor-infiltrating lymphocytes in primary liver carcinoma. Production of TCR beta cDNA used 400 to 600 ng total RNA together with a constant-region primer. It was through three nested multiplex PCR rounds of slightly modified ARM-PCR that TCR beta libraries arose. PCR rounds one and two used TRBV1-TRBV30 forward primers with a C-beta reverse primer for 10 cycles each. TCRdb redid the calling of the multiplex PCR reads with MiXCR, one entry per CDR3 protein. Among 200,000 or so distinct CDR3 sequences listed, 65% were seen once. Unsorted whole blood supplied the RNA, and germline DNA was extracted too. The sample was peripheral blood. The receptors stem from a woman in her sixties with primary liver carcinoma and hepatitis B virus infection.

In regard to this clonotype: The junction departs from the called germline gene at one end, perhaps through a read error. V and J are TRBV11-2 and TRBJ2-1; TRBD2 matches 9 bases. CDR1 and CDR2 (germline): SGHAT, FQNNGV. The CDR3 sequence is 17 residues long. The CDR3 sequence: CASSLFGPGLARHDQFF. CDR3 coding DNA: TGTGCCAGCAGCTTGTTCGGACCGGGACTAGCTCGCCATGATCAGTTCTTC.

Turning to this clonotype: Without the conserved terminal phenylalanine or tryptophan, this CDR3 likely stems from a read error. The chain has TRBV11-2 and TRBJ1-1; 9 bases are a match to TRBD1. Germline CDR1 is SGHAT and CDR2 is FQNNGV. The CDR3 covers 15 residues. V was pared by 5 bases and J by 4 bases, with 8 bases of the junction left unmatched. CDR3 nucleotide sequence: TGTGCCAGCAGCGCGAGGGACAGGGCGAGCACTGAAGCTTTCCTT. Residues: CASSARDRASTEAFL.

A remark on this clonotype: Sequence at one end of the junction differs from germline and may be a read error. The chain recombines TRBV12-3 or TRBV12-4 with TRBJ2-3; 7 bases line up with TRBD1. The CDR3 contains 13 residues. CDR3 in amino acids: CASSFEGADTQFF. CDR3 coding DNA: TGTGCCAGCAGTTTCGAGGGGGCGGATACGCAGTTTTTT.

This clonotype was observed many times. V is TRBV12-3 or TRBV12-4 and J is TRBJ1-1; maybe TRBD1 (5 bases). Trimming removed 7 bases at V and 1 base at J, with 13 bases between. The CDR3 extends over 14 amino acids. The CDR3 region has the DNA TGTGCCAGCAAAAACAGGACCGGGAACACTGAAGCTTTCTTT. Translation: CASKNRTGNTEAFF.

By proportion, this clonotype is medium-sized. The chain links TRBV11-2 to TRBJ1-2; the D gene is possibly TRBD1 (5 bases). This CDR3 contains 12 residues. Germline CDR1 and CDR2: SGHAT and FQNNGV. V was cut by 4 bases and J by 2 bases, with 5 bases left in between. The chain's CDR3 is CASSYRNYGYTF. The CDR3 coding sequence is TGTGCCAGCAGCTACAGGAACTATGGCTACACCTTC.

This clonotype has at least ten counts. CDR3 region: CASSAGTAALTDTQYF. The CDR3 bases are TGTGCCAGCAGCGCCGGGACTGCCGCTCTAACAGATACGCAGTATTTT. The chain uses TRBV11-2 and TRBJ2-3; weak D call: TRBD2 (6 bases). Germline CDR1 reads SGHAT; CDR2 reads FQNNGV. The CDR3 is made up of 16 amino acids. Deletions cut 5 bases from V and 3 bases from J, with 18 bases between.

For this clonotype: At one end the junction does not follow the germline gene, possibly because of a read error. V usage is TRBV20-1 and J usage is TRBJ1-1; D not resolved. The V gene's germline CDR1 is DFQATT and CDR2 SNEGSKA (reference sequence). The CDR3 totals 15 residues. The CDR3 sequence is CSARGFRLMNTEALF. The CDR3 DNA reads TGCAGTGCTAGAGGCTTCCGCCTAATGAACACTGAAGCTTTGTTT.

This clonotype was observed many times. One junction end disagrees with the germline gene, perhaps due to a read error. This chain joins TRBV12-3 or TRBV12-4 and TRBJ2-3; D remains unclear. CDR3 length equals 12 residues. The CDR3 DNA reads as TGTGCCAGCAGTTCCCAAGAGAGATTAGGTTTTTTT. Translation: CASSSQERLGFF.

The rearrangement uses TRBV6-5 and TRBJ2-1; D may be TRBD2 (5 bases). The germline gives CDR1 MNHEY, CDR2 SVGAGI. This CDR3 comprises 15 residues. V gave up 8 bases and J gave up 5 bases, with 19 bases separating them. DNA for the CDR3: TGTGCCAGCTCCACACTAGATATTCTGAACAATGAGCAGTTCTTC. Protein sequence: CASSTLDILNNEQFF.

V and J are TRBV28 and TRBJ2-7; unclear D gene. V was clipped by 7 bases and J by 2 bases, with 21 bases between them. The CDR3 runs to 16 residues. The germline CDR1 and CDR2 sequences are MDHEN and SYDVKM. This CDR3 reads CASTSGNAVFPYEQYF. CDR3 bases: TGTGCCAGCACCTCTGGGAACGCAGTTTTCCCCTACGAGCAGTACTTC.

This clonotype was detected many times. The chain recombines TRBV29-1 with TRBJ2-6; a weak D match, TRBD1 (6 bases). This CDR3 region has 16 residues. Germline CDR1 reads SQVTM; CDR2 reads ANQGSEA. Trimming removed 5 bases from V and 4 bases from J, with 18 bases in between. This chain's CDR3 is CSVTVSPGAGANVLTF. Written as DNA, the CDR3 is TGCAGCGTTACCGTATCCCCAGGGGCCGGGGCCAACGTCCTGACTTTC. The full variable domain, its missing parts supplied by reference TRBV29-1 and TRBJ2-6, is SAVISQKPSRDICQRGTSLTIQCQVDSQVTMMFWYRQQPGQSLTLIATANQGSEATYESGFVIDKFPISRPNLTFSTLTVSNMSPEDSSIYLCSVTVSPGAGANVLTFGAGSRLTVL.

This clonotype was seen at least ten times. The rearrangement joins TRBV12-5 to TRBJ2-2; tentatively, D is TRBD2 (6 bases). CDR1 is LGHNT and CDR2 is FRNRAP in the germline V gene. CDR3 length: 15 amino acids. Deletions cut 2 bases from V and 4 bases from J, with 11 bases between. CDR3 DNA sequence: TGTGCTAGTGGTTTGTCGGGGAGGACCACCGGGGAGCTGTTTTTT. The encoded protein is CASGLSGRTTGELFF.

The sample holds many counts of this clonotype. The gene calls are TRBV10-2 and TRBJ2-5, with D unresolved. Germline lookup yields CDR1 WSHSY and CDR2 SAAADI. V was pared by 0 bases and J by 5 bases, with 4 bases between. This CDR3 contains 12 residues. DNA for the CDR3: TGCGCCAGCAGTGAGTCGGGGGAGACCCAGTACTTC. This gives the protein CASSESGETQYF.

For this clonotype: Being one base from a much bigger clone, this may be a read error. The chain employs TRBV5-4 and TRBJ2-7; 8 positions agree with TRBD1. From germline, CDR1 is SGHNT and CDR2 YYREEE (reference sequence). The CDR3 spans 15 residues. Written as DNA, the CDR3 is TGTGCCAGCAGCATCGGGACAGGAGGCGACTACGAGCATTACTTC. It specifies CASSIGTGGDYEHYF.

Ten or more counts support this clonotype. The chain couples TRBV29-1 to TRBJ2-7; 9 bases align to TRBD2. Trimming removed 5 bases from V and 4 bases from J; junction bases left unmatched: 9. Germline loops: CDR1 SQVTM, CDR2 ANQGSEA. The CDR3 consists of 14 residues. The CDR3 reads CSVSDGTSPYEQYF. DNA of the CDR3: TGCAGCGTTTCGGACGGGACTAGCCCTTACGAGCAGTACTTC.

This clonotype was picked up many times. V and J are TRBV11-2 and TRBJ2-2; TRBD1 matches at 11 bases. Germline CDR1 reads SGHAT; CDR2 reads FQNNGV. This CDR3 has 15 amino acids. The ends lost 6 bases at V and 5 bases at J; junction bases unmatched: 5. CDR3 coding DNA: TGTGCCAGCAGACGGGACAGGGGGGCAACCGGGGAGCTGTTTTTT. This gives the protein CASRRDRGATGELFF.

About this clonotype: One base away lies a much larger clone, so this may be a sequencing read error. This chain links TRBV12-3 or TRBV12-4 with TRBJ1-6; maybe TRBD1 (5 bases). Trimming removed 5 bases from V and 7 bases from J, with 18 bases in between. There are 16 residues in the CDR3. In nucleotides, the CDR3 is TGTGCCAGCAGTGGGACCGGCGGCATCCGAAATTCACCCCTCCACTTT. It is translated as CASSGTGGIRNSPLHF.

On this clonotype: The missing conserved phenylalanine or tryptophan at the end of this CDR3 makes a read error likely. The chain has TRBV6-4 and TRBJ2-1; 8 bases are a match to TRBD2. This CDR3 comprises 15 residues. The germline V gene has CDR1 MRHNA and CDR2 SNTAGT. V lost 2 bases and J lost 4; bases outside the gene matches: 4. CDR3 in amino acids: CASSDGTSGYNEQFL. The CDR3 region has the DNA TGTGCCAGCAGTGACGGGACTAGTGGTTACAATGAGCAGTTCCTC.

This clonotype came up once. This chain uses TRBV18 with TRBJ2-1; no definite D call. Germline V gene data show CDR1 as KGHSH and CDR2 as LQKENI. This CDR3 is built from 15 residues. V was clipped by 4 bases and J by 8 bases, with 18 bases between them. The CDR3 DNA follows: TGTGCCAGCTCACAATCTAAGCTTTCATTCGATGAGCAGTTCTTC. Translation gives CASSQSKLSFDEQFF.

This clonotype was counted between two and nine times. This chain links TRBV6-6 with TRBJ2-5; D is unresolved. Germline CDR1 reads MNHNY; CDR2 reads SVGAGI (reference sequence). V was clipped by 6 bases and J by 2 bases, with 19 bases between them. The CDR3 totals 16 residues. The CDR3 sequence: CASSERAVRPQETQYF. The CDR3 DNA sequence: TGTGCCAGCAGCGAAAGGGCGGTGCGGCCACAAGAGACCCAGTACTTC.

As regards this clonotype: This may arise from a read error, as a much more abundant clone is one base away. Likely a read error: the CDR3 ends without its conserved phenylalanine or tryptophan. The chain employs TRBV6-1 and TRBJ2-5, with 7 positions matching TRBD1. V was pared by 7 bases and J by 7 bases, with 15 bases of the junction left unmatched. CDR1 is MNHNS and CDR2 is SASEGT in the germline V gene. The CDR3 runs to 15 residues. The CDR3 protein is CASTETPGQSGTQYL. CDR3 DNA sequence: TGTGCCAGCACCGAAACCCCGGGACAGAGCGGGACCCAGTACTTA.

The chain couples TRBV29-1 to TRBJ1-5; perhaps TRBD1 as D (5 bases). The germline V and J ends were trimmed by 7 bases and 2 bases, with 12 bases remaining between them. The CDR3 totals 13 residues. Germline assignment: CDR1 SQVTM and CDR2 ANQGSEA. CDR3 amino acids: CSERGRGNQPQHF. CDR3 sequence (DNA): TGCAGCGAAAGGGGACGAGGCAATCAGCCCCAGCATTTT.